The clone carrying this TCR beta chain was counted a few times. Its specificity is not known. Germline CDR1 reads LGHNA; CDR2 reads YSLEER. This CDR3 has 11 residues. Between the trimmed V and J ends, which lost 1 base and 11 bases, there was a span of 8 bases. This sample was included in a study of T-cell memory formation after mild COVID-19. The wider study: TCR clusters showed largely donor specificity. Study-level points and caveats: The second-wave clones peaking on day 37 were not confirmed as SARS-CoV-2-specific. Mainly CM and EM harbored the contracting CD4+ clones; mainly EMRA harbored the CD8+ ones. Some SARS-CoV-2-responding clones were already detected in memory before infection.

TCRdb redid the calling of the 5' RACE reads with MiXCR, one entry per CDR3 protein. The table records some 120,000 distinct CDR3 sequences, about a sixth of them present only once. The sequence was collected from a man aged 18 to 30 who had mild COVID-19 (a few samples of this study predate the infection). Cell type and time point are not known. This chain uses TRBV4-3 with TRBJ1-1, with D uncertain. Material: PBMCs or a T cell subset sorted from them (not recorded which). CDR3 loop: CASSQGSWAFF. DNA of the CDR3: TGCGCCAGCAGCCAAGGTAGTTGGGCTTTCTTT.